The source of this T cell receptor (beta chain) is a study of T cell responses to AZD1222 COVID-19 vaccine. Overall study findings and caveats: Two AZD1222 doses significantly raised spike-specific TCR breadth and depth over controls.

CDR1 and CDR2 from the germline V gene are LNHDA and SQIVND (reference sequence). V was clipped by 0 bases and J by 2 bases, with 23 bases between them. CDR3 length equals 20 residues. Using immunoSEQ multiplex PCR, the repertoire was profiled, and TCRdb retains in-frame clones only, with some absent. Of about 160,000 clones in the sample, approximately 89% were seen once. This clone was seen only once. Its antigen is unidentified. This clonotype was obtained from an adult in good health. The chain couples TRBV19 to TRBJ1-3; maybe TRBD1 (5 bases). This specimen was peripheral blood, taken on day 0 of AZD1222 vaccination. The CDR3 nucleotides are TGTGCCAGTAGTATAGATCGGACCGTTGTTAGGGGATCGACTGGAAACACCATATATTTT. Its protein is CASSIDRTVVRGSTGNTIYF.